These T cell receptor beta chains were read from a single sample in a study of CD8+ T cells in alopecia areata. Some clones are missing from TCRdb's copy, which holds only in-frame ones; the method was immunoSEQ multiplex PCR. The data contain approximately 190,000 clones, 55% to 70% of them seen just once; the ten biggest clones take up 5.5%. The sequenced sample was CD4+ T cells sorted from blood, obtained at week 24, from a patient treated with tofacitinib. Every receptor here comes from a human donor with alopecia areata. Each CDR3 is given with its conserved first and last residue. D genes are given only for firm matches. Some rows mark clone size as missing; the rest say once, few, many or name a class of expanded clone.

CDR3aa	CDR3nt	d_gene	abundance	v_gene	j_gene
CASSVLDTNTGELFF	TGTGCCAGCAGTGTGCTAGATACGAACACCGGGGAGCTGTTTTTT	NA	NA	TRBV25-1	TRBJ2-2
CASSFPDSRRTIYF	TGTGCCAGCAGCTTTCCGGACTCTAGGCGCACCATATATTTT	NA	few	TRBV7-2	TRBJ1-3
CSAFGQEVGYTF	TGCAGCGCCTTCGGACAGGAGGTTGGCTACACCTTC	TRBD1	NA	TRBV29-1	TRBJ1-2
CASSSQPAGDVGETQYF	TGCGCCAGCAGCTCGCAACCAGCGGGGGATGTCGGAGAGACCCAGTACTTC	TRBD2	NA	TRBV4-1	TRBJ2-5
CASTGLAVSDTQYF	TGTGCCAGCACCGGACTAGCGGTATCAGATACGCAGTATTTT	TRBD2	NA	TRBV7-8	TRBJ2-3
CASKRQVGSPLHF	TGTGCCAGCAAGAGACAGGTTGGGTCACCCCTCCACTTT	NA	NA	TRBV2	TRBJ1-6
CASSDGGEETQYF	TGCGCCAGCAGCGACGGCGGGGAAGAGACCCAGTACTTC	NA	many	TRBV5-1	TRBJ2-5
CASSARPRALNTEAFF	TGTGCCAGCAGCGCTAGACCCAGGGCCCTGAACACTGAAGCTTTCTTT	NA	NA	TRBV9	TRBJ1-1
CSVGMTGNTEAFF	TGCAGCGTTGGTATGACAGGGAACACTGAAGCTTTCTTT	NA	NA	TRBV29-1	TRBJ1-1
CATSRDLAGGYGYTF	TGTGCCACCAGCAGAGATTTAGCAGGGGGCTATGGCTACACCTTC	TRBD1	NA	TRBV15	TRBJ1-2
CSVDTSGSHGEQYF	TGCAGCGTTGACACTAGCGGGAGTCATGGCGAGCAGTACTTC	TRBD2	NA	TRBV29-1	TRBJ2-7
CASGGVGQLNYGYTF	TGTGCCAGCGGAGGGGTGGGACAGCTCAACTATGGCTACACCTTC	TRBD1	NA	TRBV27	TRBJ1-2
CASSYMGGSQPQHF	TGTGCCAGCAGTTACATGGGAGGCAGTCAGCCCCAGCATTTT	NA	few	TRBV21-1	TRBJ1-5
CSVIFRGFEPYGYTF	TGCAGCGTTATCTTCCGCGGCTTCGAACCCTATGGCTACACCTTC	NA	NA	TRBV29-1	TRBJ1-2
CASSFDWSSNQPQHF	TGCGCCAGCAGCTTCGATTGGAGTAGCAATCAGCCCCAGCATTTT	NA	NA	TRBV4-1	TRBJ1-5
CASSPGQQLTGELFF	TGTGCCAGCTCCCCGGGACAGCAGCTCACCGGGGAGCTGTTTTTT	TRBD1	NA	TRBV18	TRBJ2-2
CAITSRDSAWGYTF	TGTGCCATCACCAGCCGGGACAGCGCGTGGGGCTACACCTTC	TRBD1	NA	TRBV10-3	TRBJ1-2
CASSQIVGQETQYF	TGCGCCAGCAGTCAGATTGTCGGCCAAGAGACCCAGTACTTC	NA	few	TRBV5-1	TRBJ2-5
CASSLAFTEMTDTQYF	TGTGCCAGCAGCTTAGCCTTCACAGAGATGACAGATACGCAGTATTTT	NA	few	TRBV7-9	TRBJ2-3
CASGLSRETQYF	TGTGCCAGCGGTCTCTCGAGGGAGACCCAGTACTTC	NA	few	TRBV7-2	TRBJ2-5
CASSPTGSQPQHF	TGTGCCAGCAGCCCGACAGGGTCCCAGCCCCAGCATTTT	TRBD1	NA	TRBV27	TRBJ1-5
CSVASGENWYEQYF	TGCAGCGTTGCGTCGGGGGAGAATTGGTACGAGCAGTACTTC	NA	NA	TRBV29-1	TRBJ2-7
CAWMTGGASYEQYF	TGTGCCTGGATGACCGGCGGGGCCTCCTACGAGCAGTACTTC	NA	NA	TRBV30	TRBJ2-7
CASSSSSEAFF	TGTGCCAGCAGCTCCTCAAGTGAAGCTTTCTTT	NA	NA	TRBV7-9	TRBJ1-1
CAISVTSSETQYF	TGTGCCATCAGTGTGACTAGCTCTGAGACCCAGTACTTC	TRBD2	NA	TRBV10-3	TRBJ2-5
CASSSGTLSLGYTF	TGCGCCAGCAGCTCGGGGACACTTAGTCTTGGCTACACCTTC	NA	NA	TRBV5-1	TRBJ1-2
CASSQDTGPGELFF	TGCGCCAGCAGCCAAGATACAGGTCCCGGGGAGCTGTTTTTT	NA	few	TRBV4-3	TRBJ2-2
CASSLGRAYNEQFF	TGTGCCAGCAGCTTGGGACGAGCCTACAATGAGCAGTTCTTC	NA	NA	TRBV5-4	TRBJ2-1
CASSEARGAGQYF	TGTGCCAGCAGTGAAGCGAGAGGGGCTGGGCAGTACTTC	NA	NA	TRBV6-1	TRBJ2-7
CASSPLLGRETYEQYF	TGTGCCAGCTCACCTCTCTTAGGTAGGGAAACCTACGAGCAGTACTTC	NA	few	TRBV18	TRBJ2-7
CAWSVVRETQYF	TGTGCCTGGAGTGTAGTGCGGGAGACCCAGTACTTC	NA	few	TRBV30	TRBJ2-5
CSVGGVGQETQYF	TGCAGCGTAGGAGGGGTTGGTCAGGAGACCCAGTACTTC	NA	NA	TRBV29-1	TRBJ2-5
CASSLALVASGRSYEQYF	TGCGCCAGCAGCTTGGCCTTGGTGGCTAGCGGGAGATCCTACGAGCAGTACTTC	TRBD2	NA	TRBV5-1	TRBJ2-7
CASSLGLANIQYF	TGTGCCAGCAGCTTGGGACTTGCAAACATTCAGTACTTC	NA	NA	TRBV7-9	TRBJ2-4
CSAKHETQYF	TGCAGTGCTAAACACGAGACCCAGTACTTC	NA	NA	TRBV20-1	TRBJ2-5
CASSQDYGGNEKLFF	TGTGCCAGCAGCCAAGATTACGGGGGCAATGAAAAACTGTTTTTT	NA	few	TRBV4-2	TRBJ1-4
CASSFQLQGNGYTF	TGTGCCAGCAGCTTTCAACTACAGGGGAACGGCTACACCTTC	TRBD1	few	TRBV9	TRBJ1-2
CSVLGETANEKLFF	TGCAGCGTCCTAGGGGAGACGGCTAATGAAAAACTGTTTTTT	NA	NA	TRBV29-1	TRBJ1-4
CASSLVPTGANEQFF	TGTGCCAGCAGCTTAGTTCCGACAGGGGCCAATGAGCAGTTCTTC	TRBD1	NA	TRBV11-2	TRBJ2-1
CASSPRQGSQETQYF	TGCGCCAGCAGCCCACGACAGGGGAGCCAAGAGACCCAGTACTTC	TRBD1	few	TRBV5-1	TRBJ2-5
CASSLDGSPLHF	TGCGCCAGCAGCTTGGATGGATCACCCCTCCACTTT	NA	NA	TRBV5-1	TRBJ1-6
CASSSTNIQYF	TGTGCCAGCAGCTCAACAAACATTCAGTACTTC	NA	NA	TRBV7-2	TRBJ2-4
CASSLADFEGYTF	TGCGCCAGCAGCTTGGCTGACTTTGAGGGCTACACCTTC	NA	NA	TRBV5-1	TRBJ1-2
CAWSVPGPSKETQYF	TGTGCCTGGAGTGTACCGGGACCGAGTAAAGAGACCCAGTACTTC	NA	NA	TRBV30	TRBJ2-5
CSVGLVTEAFF	TGCAGCGTTGGACTGGTTACTGAAGCTTTCTTT	NA	NA	TRBV29-1	TRBJ1-1
CASSPLFRLAGKDETQYF	TGTGCCAGCAGCCCCCTTTTTAGGCTTGCGGGGAAGGATGAGACCCAGTACTTC	NA	NA	TRBV7-9	TRBJ2-5
CASSLGQAAYEQYF	TGTGCCAGCAGTTTAGGACAGGCCGCCTACGAGCAGTACTTC	TRBD1	NA	TRBV27	TRBJ2-7
CASSATGTQNIQYF	TGTGCCAGCAGCGCTACCGGGACACAGAACATTCAGTACTTC	NA	NA	TRBV9	TRBJ2-4
CAISESSGRPLAFF	TGTGCCATCAGTGAGTCCTCGGGTCGCCCCTTGGCTTTCTTT	NA	few	TRBV10-3	TRBJ1-1
CASSQYAAVTDTQYF	TGCGCCAGCAGCCAATACGCCGCCGTCACAGATACGCAGTATTTT	NA	NA	TRBV4-1	TRBJ2-3
CSVGTGDSGANVLTF	TGCAGCGTTGGGACAGGGGATTCTGGGGCCAACGTCCTGACTTTC	TRBD1	NA	TRBV29-1	TRBJ2-6
CATKQTSGRDSYNEQFF	TGTGCCACCAAACAAACTAGCGGGAGGGACTCCTACAATGAGCAGTTCTTC	TRBD2	NA	TRBV28	TRBJ2-1
CASSLSYASGQETQYF	TGTGCCAGCAGCTTAAGTTATGCAAGTGGTCAAGAGACCCAGTACTTC	NA	NA	TRBV7-2	TRBJ2-5
CAWRPRQGYALTF	TGTGCCTGGAGACCCAGACAAGGGTACGCCCTGACTTTC	NA	NA	TRBV30	TRBJ2-6
CASSQSPEGAHEQYF	TGCGCCAGCAGCCAATCCCCCGAGGGGGCCCACGAGCAGTACTTC	TRBD1	NA	TRBV4-3	TRBJ2-7
CASSTGTTGAYEQYF	TGTGCCAGCAGTACAGGGACAACCGGGGCCTACGAGCAGTACTTC	NA	NA	TRBV6-5	TRBJ2-7